This T cell receptor (beta chain) was identified in a study of STAT5B mutations in CD4+ large granular lymphocyte leukemia. This clone has only one observation. Sequenced by immunoSEQ multiplex PCR; TCRdb stores in-frame clones only, minus some. This table has 40,000 to 55,000 clones, about 86% appearing once. V lost 4 bases and J 3 bases, leaving 2 bases between the germline ends. The CDR3 runs to 11 residues. Germline CDR1 is LNHNV and CDR2 is YYDKDF (reference sequence). The clonotype originates from a human donor in good health. The sample taken for sequencing was CD4+ T cells from blood buffy coats. This chain joins TRBV15 and TRBJ2-3; the D is unclear. CDR3 bases: TGTGCCACCAGCATTACAGATACGCAGTATTTT. Translation gives CATSITDTQYF.